The 29 T cell receptor beta chains in this list originate from one sample, sequenced in a study of cytomegalovirus exposure and HLA in healthy donors. The PCR used 60 Vbeta and 13 Jbeta primers. Sequencing used immunoSEQ multiplex PCR; TCRdb keeps in-frame clones, though not all of them. The sample lists about 150,000 clones, 79% occurring once. Sequenced material: PBMCs. The receptor source for this set is a middle-aged woman in good health and CMV-seropositive.

This rearrangement joins TRBV5-1 to TRBJ2-1; D unclear. The V gene lost 4 bases and the J gene lost 0 bases, with 11 bases spanning the gap. This CDR3 comprises 15 residues. Germline CDR1 is SGHRS and CDR2 is YFSETQ. The CDR3 reads CASSPHWSSYNEQFF. Written as DNA, the CDR3 is TGCGCCAGCAGCCCCCACTGGAGCTCCTACAATGAGCAGTTCTTC.

The rearrangement links TRBV27 to TRBJ2-1, with D perhaps matching TRBD1 (6 bases). The CDR3 length is 15 residues. Germline values: CDR1 MNHEY, CDR2 SMNVEV (reference sequence). The V end lost 5 bases, the J end lost 9 bases, and 20 bases lay between the germline ends. CDR3 coding DNA: TGTGCCAGCAGTGACCAGGGGATTCAGGGCGGTGAGCAGTTCTTC. Protein product: CASSDQGIQGGEQFF.

This rearrangement joins TRBV6-5 to TRBJ1-5; no definite D call. From germline, CDR1 is MNHEY and CDR2 SVGAGI. Between the trimmed V and J ends, which lost 0 bases and 1 base, there was a span of 7 bases. The CDR3 has 15 residues. The CDR3: CASSYSMASNQPQHF. The CDR3 DNA is TGTGCCAGCAGTTACTCGATGGCCAGCAATCAGCCCCAGCATTTT.

The chain links TRBV7-3 to TRBJ1-1; 10 positions match TRBD1. This CDR3 is 16 amino acids long. Germline V gene lookup returns CDR1 SGHTA and CDR2 FQGTGA. V lost 5 bases, J lost 5 bases, and 11 bases stayed unmatched. The CDR3 sequence: CASSPGTGAGGTEAFF. As DNA, the CDR3 is TGTGCCAGCAGCCCCGGGACAGGGGCGGGGGGGACTGAAGCTTTCTTT. Filled out from reference TRBV7-3 and TRBJ1-1, the complete variable domain reads GAGVSQTPSNKVTEKGKYVELRCDPISGHTALYWYRQSLGQGPEFLIYFQGTGAADDSGLPNDRFFAVRPEGSVSTLKIQRTERGDSAVYLCASSPGTGAGGTEAFFGQGTRLTVV.

This chain links TRBV30 with TRBJ2-1, with 12 bases identical to TRBD2. Trimming took 1 base from V and 7 from J; bases not matched to a gene: 8. The CDR3 runs to 16 residues. Germline V CDR1 and CDR2: GTSNPN, SVGIG (reference sequence). CDR3 amino acids: CAWSADLAGGQNEQFF. The CDR3 DNA reads as TGTGCCTGGAGTGCAGATCTAGCGGGGGGGCAGAATGAGCAGTTCTTC.

This clone came up a few times. The rearrangement uses TRBV2 and TRBJ2-3, with D tentatively TRBD1 (6 bases). The CDR3 extends over 16 amino acids. The V end was cut by 4 bases, the J end by 2 bases, with 16 bases between. Per germline, CDR1 SNHLY and CDR2 FYNNEI. The CDR3 sequence: CASSVEAGANTDTQYF. DNA for the CDR3: TGTGCCAGCAGTGTCGAGGCAGGGGCGAACACAGATACGCAGTATTTT.

The chain employs TRBV7-3 and TRBJ2-7, with 10 nucleotides matching TRBD1. This CDR3 has 14 amino acids. Germline values: CDR1 SGHTA, CDR2 FQGTGA. J was trimmed by 4 bases and V by 5 bases; bases with no gene match: 5. The CDR3 DNA is TGTGCCAGCAGCCTCGACAGGGGGCCGTACGAGCAGTACTTC. This translates into CASSLDRGPYEQYF.

This clone has a handful of counts. This chain links TRBV5-1 with TRBJ2-3; the D gene is possibly TRBD1 (5 bases). Per the germline V gene, CDR1 is SGHRS and CDR2 is YFSETQ. The CDR3 totals 15 residues. Trimming took 0 bases from V and 2 from J, leaving 10 bases between them. The DNA for the CDR3 is TGCGCCAGCAGCTTGGGACAGCAAACCACAGATACGCAGTATTTT. Translation: CASSLGQQTTDTQYF.

This clone was picked up a small number of times. The chain is built from TRBV19 and TRBJ2-7, with 8 bases identical to TRBD1. CDR3 length equals 15 residues. The germline V gene encodes CDR1 LNHDA and CDR2 SQIVND (reference sequence). After removal of 3 bases from V and 9 bases from J, the junction contained 13 bases not matched to a gene. The CDR3 nucleotides read TGTGCCAGTAGTATCGGGACAGGCGCGTGGTTGGTGCAGTACTTC. The encoded protein is CASSIGTGAWLVQYF.

This sequence joins TRBV2 and TRBJ1-1; perhaps TRBD1 as D (5 bases). The CDR3 extends over 13 amino acids. Germline V gene sequence: CDR1 SNHLY, CDR2 FYNNEI. V lost 0 bases, J lost 8 bases, and 10 bases lay in between. The CDR3 reads CASSEAGGAEAFF. The CDR3 DNA sequence: TGTGCCAGCAGTGAAGCGGGGGGTGCGGAAGCTTTCTTT.

This chain links TRBV27 with TRBJ2-1; 11 positions agree with TRBD2. This CDR3 spans 15 amino acids. CDR1 MNHEY and CDR2 SMNVEV come from the germline V gene (reference sequence). The trim removed 3 bases at V and 5 bases at J, leaving 3 bases unmatched. CDR3 region: CASSFRLAGNNEQFF. Written as DNA, the CDR3 is TGTGCCAGCAGTTTTCGACTAGCGGGGAACAATGAGCAGTTCTTC.

There are a few counts of this clone. J is TRBJ2-1 and V is TRBV5-6, with no clear D. Germline values: CDR1 SGHDT, CDR2 YYEEEE. Trimming stripped 2 bases from V and 2 bases from J, with 11 bases between. The CDR3 is 15 amino acids. The CDR3 DNA reads TGTGCCAGCAGCTTAGGTGACTTAACCTACAATGAGCAGTTCTTC. Translation gives CASSLGDLTYNEQFF.

V gene TRBV30 combines with J gene TRBJ1-1; D unresolved. Trimming removed 4 bases from V and 2 bases from J, with 14 bases in between. There are 14 residues in the CDR3. Germline CDR1 and CDR2: GTSNPN and SVGIG (reference sequence). The CDR3: CAWKPTTVNTEAFF. The DNA for the CDR3 is TGTGCCTGGAAACCCACCACGGTTAACACTGAAGCTTTCTTT.

The chain combines TRBV28 with TRBJ2-2; TRBD1 is a possible D gene (6 bases). Germline V gene lookup returns CDR1 MDHEN and CDR2 SYDVKM. The CDR3 length is 14 residues. Trimming removed 4 bases from V and 6 bases from J, with 12 bases in between. Here the CDR3 DNA reads TGTGCCAGCAGTTCCAGGGGCTCGGCCGGGGAGCTGTTTTTT. This sequence encodes CASSSRGSAGELFF.

CDR3 amino acids: CASSLVGGTYLQETQYF. The DNA for the CDR3 is TGTGCCAGCAGCTTGGTGGGGGGGACCTACCTGCAAGAGACCCAGTACTTC. The chain uses TRBV5-4 and TRBJ2-5, with 7 bases matching TRBD2. Trimming removed 0 bases from V and 2 bases from J; junction bases left unmatched: 10. Looked up from germline, CDR1 is SGHNT and CDR2 is YYREEE (reference sequence). There are 17 residues in the CDR3.

The J gene is TRBJ2-7, the V gene TRBV5-6; D remains ambiguous. The ends were cut back, 0 bases at V and 3 bases at J, with 7 bases in the middle. Germline assignment: CDR1 SGHDT and CDR2 YYEEEE. The CDR3 is 13 amino acids. In DNA form, the CDR3 reads TGTGCCAGCAGCTTGGAAAGACTCTACGAGCAGTACTTC. Amino acids: CASSLERLYEQYF.

The V gene is TRBV19, the J gene TRBJ2-3; the D gene is possibly TRBD2 (7 bases). Trimming stripped 4 bases from V and 4 bases from J, with 18 bases between. CDR3 length equals 16 residues. Germline loops: CDR1 LNHDA, CDR2 SQIVND (reference sequence). The CDR3 DNA sequence: TGTGCCAGTAGTACCCTTGGGGGCGGGGGAGCAGATACGCAGTATTTT. The encoded protein is CASSTLGGGGADTQYF.

This chain links TRBV7-9 with TRBJ2-1, with D perhaps TRBD1 (6 bases). The CDR3 consists of 16 residues. Germline V gene data show CDR1 as SEHNR and CDR2 as FQNEAQ (reference sequence). Trimming stripped 0 bases from V and 5 bases from J, with 14 bases between. The CDR3 DNA follows: TGTGCCAGCAGCTTAGCGCAGGGAGACAGGCACAATGAGCAGTTCTTC. Encoded protein: CASSLAQGDRHNEQFF. The full variable domain, its missing parts supplied by reference TRBV7-9 and TRBJ2-1, is DTGVSQNPRHKITKRGQNVTFRCDPISEHNRLYWYRQTLGQGPEFLTYFQNEAQLEKSRLLSDRFSAERPKGSFSTLEIQRTEQGDSAMYLCASSLAQGDRHNEQFFGPGTRLTVL.

For the CDR3, the DNA is TGTGCCAGCAGCTCGACAGGGGGCGTCACTGAAGCTTTCTTT. This encodes CASSSTGGVTEAFF. The chain recombines TRBV2 with TRBJ1-1; TRBD1 matches at 10 bases. This CDR3 comprises 14 residues. Looked up from germline, CDR1 is SNHLY and CDR2 is FYNNEI. Germline trimming cut 6 bases from V and 4 bases from J; bases unmatched to any gene: 5.

Written as DNA, the CDR3 is TGTGCCAGCAGCTTAGAAGGGGGAAACTATGGCTACACCTTC. Translation gives CASSLEGGNYGYTF. The chain has TRBV13 and TRBJ1-2; D possibly corresponds to TRBD1 (6 bases). Germline assignment: CDR1 PRHDT and CDR2 FYEKMQ (reference sequence). Trimming pared 1 base from V and 2 bases from J, leaving 8 bases between. The CDR3 spans 14 residues.

The V and J genes are TRBV19 and TRBJ1-1, with 10 bases aligning to TRBD1. CDR1 and CDR2 from the germline V gene are LNHDA and SQIVND (reference sequence). CDR3 size: 17 residues. V shed 3 bases, J shed 4 bases, and the junction held 11 bases outside the gene matches. The CDR3 region has the DNA TGTGCCAGTAGTATGATCGGGGACAGGGGAAGTGGCACTGAAGCTTTCTTT. Amino acid sequence: CASSMIGDRGSGTEAFF.

V is TRBV30 and J is TRBJ1-2; 7 positions agree with TRBD1. There are 14 residues in the CDR3. The germline CDR1 and CDR2 sequences are GTSNPN and SVGIG (reference sequence). The V segment lost 0 bases and the J segment 4 bases; nucleotides outside the gene matches: 5. CDR3 nucleotide sequence: TGTGCCTGGAGTGTGGAAGGGACAGCCTATGGCTACACCTTC. Its translation is CAWSVEGTAYGYTF.

The chain is built from TRBV2 and TRBJ1-5, with D perhaps TRBD1 (6 bases). CDR3 length: 14 amino acids. Germline V gene lookup returns CDR1 SNHLY and CDR2 FYNNEI. The V and J ends lost 5 bases and 9 bases respectively, with 17 bases between them. CDR3 in amino acids: CASSRQALAGPQHF. The CDR3 DNA reads as TGTGCCAGCAGTCGACAGGCGCTAGCGGGGCCCCAGCATTTT.

This chain connects TRBV28 to TRBJ1-2, with TRBD1 matching over 9 bases. V gave up 8 bases and J gave up 7 bases; unmatched junction bases: 11. Germline V gene data show CDR1 as MDHEN and CDR2 as SYDVKM. The CDR3 extends over 14 amino acids. In nucleotides, the CDR3 is TGTGCCAGCGGACCCGGGACAGGGCTCGGTGGCTACACCTTC. This encodes CASGPGTGLGGYTF.

This clone was recorded a few times. The chain combines TRBV27 with TRBJ1-5; TRBD1 agrees at 8 bases. This CDR3 region has 18 residues. Germline CDR1 and CDR2: MNHEY and SMNVEV (reference sequence). Trimming at V came to 6 bases and at J to 9 bases, leaving 22 bases not matched to a gene. In nucleotides, the CDR3 is TGTGCCAGCAGCCTACAGTCCCCCGGACAGGGACGATCGCTGCCCCAGCATTTT. Protein sequence: CASSLQSPGQGRSLPQHF.

The rearrangement links TRBV19 to TRBJ1-1; D call uncertain. V was pared by 3 bases and J by 1 base, with 9 bases between. Germline V lookup: CDR1 LNHDA, CDR2 SQIVND (reference sequence). The CDR3 is 14 residues long. CDR3 region: CASSMGWANTEAFF. The DNA for the CDR3 is TGTGCCAGTAGTATGGGTTGGGCGAACACTGAAGCTTTCTTT.

About this clone: The junction departs from the called germline gene at one end, perhaps through a read error. The V gene is TRBV5-6, the J gene TRBJ1-3, with 11 positions matching TRBD1. The CDR3 spans 15 residues. The germline V gene encodes CDR1 SGHDT and CDR2 YYEEEE. This CDR3 is CTSSWGQGAGNTIYF. The CDR3 bases are TGTACCAGCAGCTGGGGACAGGGGGCTGGAAACACCATATATTTT.

The chain uses TRBV7-3 and TRBJ2-3; tentatively, D is TRBD2 (6 bases). CDR3 length: 15 amino acids. The V gene lost 0 bases and the J gene lost 3 bases, with 10 bases spanning the gap. The germline CDR1 and CDR2 sequences are SGHTA and FQGTGA. As DNA, the CDR3 is TGTGCCAGCAGCTTAACGGAGGGTATGACAGATACGCAGTATTTT. Translated, it gives CASSLTEGMTDTQYF.

The genes are TRBV5-1 and TRBJ1-1; D gene ambiguous. CDR1 SGHRS and CDR2 YFSETQ come from the germline V gene. Trimming took 7 bases from V and 2 from J, leaving 15 bases between them. The CDR3 runs 14 residues. The CDR3 nucleotides read TGCGCCAGCTACCCGACAAGTAGTAACACTGAAGCTTTCTTT. Protein product: CASYPTSSNTEAFF.